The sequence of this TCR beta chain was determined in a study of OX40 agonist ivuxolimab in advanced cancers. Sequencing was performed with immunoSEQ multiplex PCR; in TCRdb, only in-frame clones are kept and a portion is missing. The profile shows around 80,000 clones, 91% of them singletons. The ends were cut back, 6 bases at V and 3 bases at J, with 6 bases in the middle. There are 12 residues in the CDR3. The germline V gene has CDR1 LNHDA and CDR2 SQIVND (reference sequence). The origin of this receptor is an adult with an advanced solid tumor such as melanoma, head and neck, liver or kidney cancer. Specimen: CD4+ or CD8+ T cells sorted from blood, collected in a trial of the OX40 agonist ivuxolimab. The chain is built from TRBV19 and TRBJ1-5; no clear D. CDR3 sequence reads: CASRRNNQPQHF. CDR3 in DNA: TGTGCCAGTAGGCGGAACAATCAGCCCCAGCATTTT.